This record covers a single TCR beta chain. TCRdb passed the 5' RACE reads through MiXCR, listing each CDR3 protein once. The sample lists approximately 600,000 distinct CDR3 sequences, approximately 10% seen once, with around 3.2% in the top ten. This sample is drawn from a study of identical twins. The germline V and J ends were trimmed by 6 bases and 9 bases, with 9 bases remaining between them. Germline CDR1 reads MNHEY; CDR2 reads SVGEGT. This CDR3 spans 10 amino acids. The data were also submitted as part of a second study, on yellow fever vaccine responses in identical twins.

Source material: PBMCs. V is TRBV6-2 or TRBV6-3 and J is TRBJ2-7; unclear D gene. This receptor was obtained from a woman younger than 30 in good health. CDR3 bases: TGTGCCAGCAGCAATGGATGGCAGTACTTC. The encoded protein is CASSNGWQYF.